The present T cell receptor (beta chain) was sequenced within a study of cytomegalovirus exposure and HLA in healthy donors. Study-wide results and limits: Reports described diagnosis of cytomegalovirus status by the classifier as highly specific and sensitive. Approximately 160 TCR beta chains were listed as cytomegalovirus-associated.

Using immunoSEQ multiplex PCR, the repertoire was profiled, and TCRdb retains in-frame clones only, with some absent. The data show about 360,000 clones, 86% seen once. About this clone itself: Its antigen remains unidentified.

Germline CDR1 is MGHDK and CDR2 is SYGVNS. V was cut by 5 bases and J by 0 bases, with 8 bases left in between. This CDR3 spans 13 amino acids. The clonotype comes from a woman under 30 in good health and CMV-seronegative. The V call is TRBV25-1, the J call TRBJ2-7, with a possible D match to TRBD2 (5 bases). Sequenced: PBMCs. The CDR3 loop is CASSPGFSYEQYF. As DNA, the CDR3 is TGTGCCAGCAGTCCGGGGTTCTCCTACGAGCAGTACTTC.